Many counts were recorded for the clone carrying this T cell receptor beta chain. The data stem from a study of neurological immune-mediated disorders. Stated time point: technical triplicate 1. The germline V gene encodes CDR1 KGHSY and CDR2 FQNENV. This CDR3 region has 15 residues. Trimming left V 1 base short and J 0 bases short, with 9 bases between. The authors made cDNA by 5'RACE with 10-nucleotide random UMIs. TCRdb redid the calling of the 5' RACE reads with MiXCR, one entry per CDR3 protein. Of 30,000 to 40,000 distinct CDR3 sequences in the sample, 11% are singletons; the top ten hold roughly 3.9%.

The receptor was derived from a man in his 60s with HTLV-1-associated myelopathy (HAM/TSP). What was sequenced was PBMCs. The chain combines TRBV16 with TRBJ1-2; perhaps TRBD1 as D (5 bases). CDR3 DNA: TGTGCCAGCAGCCAATGGGACGGCGCTAACTATGGCTACACCTTC. This encodes CASSQWDGANYGYTF.